This T cell receptor (beta chain) was recovered during a study of blood T cells in healthy people across ages. The study's findings and limits: While age rose, TCR beta diversity per million T cells dropped in a roughly linear way. Long-lived donors had more naive CD4+ cells and higher diversity than aged donors.

V was pared by 5 bases and J by 0 bases, with 3 bases of the junction left unmatched. The CDR3 is made up of 14 amino acids. Germline V gene data show CDR1 as SGHTA and CDR2 as FQGNSA. Together with a sample-barcoded 5' primer, a J-beta primer mix was included in a second PCR lasting roughly 6 to 12 cycles. MiXCR was run by TCRdb on the 5' RACE reads, yielding one entry per CDR3 protein. The data contain about 1.5 million distinct CDR3 sequences, about 42% of them singletons. Concerning this clonotype itself: Its antigen is unidentified. A much larger clone differs from this one at a single base, so this may be a read error.

Peripheral blood was drawn, about 10 milliliters per donor. PBMCs, at least 7 million per sample, were isolated. The specimen was blood. The gene calls are TRBV7-2 and TRBJ1-1, with 7 bases identical to TRBD1. This clonotype was sampled from a young woman in good health. CDR3 bases: TGTGCCAGCAGCATGGGACAGCTGAACACTGAAGCTTTCTTT. This gives the protein CASSMGQLNTEAFF.